One TCR beta chain is described in this entry. Indicated treatment: some 20 received Ad26.COV2.S at low or high dose, single or two shots; several received placebo; per-sample allocation not given. Sampling occurred on day 63 after the first vaccine or placebo injection. V was shortened by 1 base and J by 6 bases, with 10 bases between the two germline ends. The CDR3 length is 13 residues. Per the germline V gene, CDR1 is SEHNR and CDR2 is FQNEAQ (reference sequence). Using immunoSEQ multiplex PCR, the repertoire was profiled, and TCRdb retains in-frame clones only, with some absent. The sample has fewer than 400,000 clones; 70% to 90% are singletons. These data are taken from a study of Ad26.COV2.S vaccination and SARS-CoV-2 variants. Across the whole study: Recipients of Ad26.COV2.S got it intramuscularly, once or twice 56 days apart.

This clonotype was sampled from a person aged 18-60 years who received the Ad26.COV2.S COVID-19 vaccine or a placebo. The material sequenced was peripheral blood, taken in a trial of Ad26.COV2.S vaccine versus placebo. V gene TRBV7-9 combines with J gene TRBJ2-7, with D perhaps TRBD1 or TRBD2 (5 bases each). The CDR3 nucleotides read TGTGCCAGCAGCTTAGGGGACCAGGGCGAGCAGTACTTC. It encodes CASSLGDQGEQYF.